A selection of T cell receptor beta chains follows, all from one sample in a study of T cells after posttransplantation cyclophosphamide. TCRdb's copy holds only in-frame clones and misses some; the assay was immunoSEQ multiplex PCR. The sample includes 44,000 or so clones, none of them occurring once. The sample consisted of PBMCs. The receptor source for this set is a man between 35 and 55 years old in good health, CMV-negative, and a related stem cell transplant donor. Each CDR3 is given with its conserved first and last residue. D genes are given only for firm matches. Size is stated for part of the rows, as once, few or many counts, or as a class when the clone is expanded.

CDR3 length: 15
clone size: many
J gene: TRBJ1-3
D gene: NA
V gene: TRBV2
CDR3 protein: CASSEGQGGGNTIYF
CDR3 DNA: TGTGCCAGCAGTGAAGGGCAGGGCGGAGGAAACACCATATATTTT

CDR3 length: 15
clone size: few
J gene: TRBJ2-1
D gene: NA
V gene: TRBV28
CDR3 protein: CASSSTGSSYNEQFF
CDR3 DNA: TGTGCCAGCAGTTCTACGGGGAGCTCCTACAATGAGCAGTTCTTC

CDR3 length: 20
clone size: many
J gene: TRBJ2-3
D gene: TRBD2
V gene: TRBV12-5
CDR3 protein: CASGLGGRLAGVIRTDTQYF
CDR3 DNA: TGTGCTAGTGGTTTGGGGGGTCGTTTAGCGGGAGTAATACGCACAGATACGCAGTATTTT

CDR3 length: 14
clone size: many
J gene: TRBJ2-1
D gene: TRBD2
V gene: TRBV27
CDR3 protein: CASLRPGRVNEQFF
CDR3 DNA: TGTGCCAGTCTTCGACCCGGGAGGGTAAATGAGCAGTTCTTC

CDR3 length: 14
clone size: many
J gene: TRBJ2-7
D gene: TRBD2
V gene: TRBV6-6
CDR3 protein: CASSGLAGVHEQYF
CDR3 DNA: TGTGCCAGCAGCGGACTAGCGGGAGTCCACGAGCAGTACTTC

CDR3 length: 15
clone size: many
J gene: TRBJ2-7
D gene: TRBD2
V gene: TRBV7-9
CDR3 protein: CASSPRTSGRGEQYF
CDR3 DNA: TGTGCCAGCAGCCCTCGGACTAGCGGGAGGGGAGAGCAGTACTTC

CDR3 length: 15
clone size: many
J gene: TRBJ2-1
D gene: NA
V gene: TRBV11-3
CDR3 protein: CASSFQGGLFNEQFF
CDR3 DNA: TGTGCCAGCAGCTTCCAGGGGGGACTCTTCAATGAGCAGTTCTTC

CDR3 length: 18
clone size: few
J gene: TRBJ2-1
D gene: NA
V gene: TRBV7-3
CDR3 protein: CASSSSGGQGLFYNEQFF
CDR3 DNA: TGTGCCAGCAGCTCAAGCGGGGGACAGGGTCTTTTTTACAATGAGCAGTTCTTC

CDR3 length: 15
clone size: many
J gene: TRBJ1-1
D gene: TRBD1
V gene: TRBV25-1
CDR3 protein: CASSLQGALGTEAFF
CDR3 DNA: TGTGCCAGCAGCTTACAGGGGGCGCTGGGGACTGAAGCTTTCTTT

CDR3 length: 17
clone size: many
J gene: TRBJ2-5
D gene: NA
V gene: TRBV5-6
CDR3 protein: CASSLEWAGVGQETQYF
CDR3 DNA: TGTGCCAGCAGCTTGGAATGGGCAGGGGTGGGCCAAGAGACCCAGTACTTC

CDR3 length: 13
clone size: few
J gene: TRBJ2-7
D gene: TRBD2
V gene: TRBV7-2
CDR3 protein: CASSPGLVYEQYF
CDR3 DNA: TGTGCCAGCAGCCCGGGACTAGTCTACGAGCAGTACTTC

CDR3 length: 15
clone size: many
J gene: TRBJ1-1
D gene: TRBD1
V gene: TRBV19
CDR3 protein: CASRIQTGGMNEAFF
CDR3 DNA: TGTGCCAGTAGGATACAGACAGGGGGCATGAATGAAGCTTTCTTT

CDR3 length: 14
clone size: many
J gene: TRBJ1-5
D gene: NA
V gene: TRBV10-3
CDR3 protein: CAISAGGGEQPQHF
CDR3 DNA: TGTGCCATCAGTGCTGGAGGAGGCGAACAGCCCCAGCATTTT

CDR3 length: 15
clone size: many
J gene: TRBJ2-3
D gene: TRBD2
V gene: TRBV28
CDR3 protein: CASRRTSGSTDTQYF
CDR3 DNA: TGTGCCAGCAGGCGGACTAGCGGTAGCACAGATACGCAGTATTTT

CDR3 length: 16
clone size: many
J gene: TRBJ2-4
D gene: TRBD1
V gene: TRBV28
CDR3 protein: CASSPSGTGVRSIQYF
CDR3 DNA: TGTGCCAGCAGTCCATCGGGGACAGGGGTTAGGAGCATTCAGTACTTC

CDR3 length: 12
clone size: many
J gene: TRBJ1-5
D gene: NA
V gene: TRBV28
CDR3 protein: CASSPGGQPQHF
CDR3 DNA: TGTGCCAGCAGCCCGGGTGGACAGCCCCAGCATTTT

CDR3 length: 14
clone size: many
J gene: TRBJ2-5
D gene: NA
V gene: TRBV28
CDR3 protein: CASSVTSLWGTQYF
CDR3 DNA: TGTGCCAGCAGTGTAACTAGTCTTTGGGGGACCCAGTACTTC

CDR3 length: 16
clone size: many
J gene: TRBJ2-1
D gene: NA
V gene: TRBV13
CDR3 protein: CASSLQRGGAYNEQFF
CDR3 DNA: TGTGCCAGCAGCTTACAACGGGGAGGAGCCTACAATGAGCAGTTCTTC

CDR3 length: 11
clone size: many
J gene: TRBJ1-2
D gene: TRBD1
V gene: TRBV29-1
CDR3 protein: CSVAGTGSSTF
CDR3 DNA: TGCAGCGTTGCGGGGACAGGGAGCTCCACCTTC

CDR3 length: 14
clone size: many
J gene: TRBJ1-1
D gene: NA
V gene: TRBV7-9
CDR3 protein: CASSFGGTNTEAFF
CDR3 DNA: TGTGCCAGCAGCTTCGGAGGGACTAACACTGAAGCTTTCTTT

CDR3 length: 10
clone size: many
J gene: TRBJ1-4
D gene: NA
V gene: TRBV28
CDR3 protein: CASGGEKLFF
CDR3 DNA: TGTGCCAGCGGAGGAGAAAAACTGTTTTTT

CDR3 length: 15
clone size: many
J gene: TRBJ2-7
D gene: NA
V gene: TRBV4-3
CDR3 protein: CASSQEARGRNEQYF
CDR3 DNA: TGCGCCAGCAGCCAAGAGGCACGAGGGCGGAACGAGCAGTACTTC

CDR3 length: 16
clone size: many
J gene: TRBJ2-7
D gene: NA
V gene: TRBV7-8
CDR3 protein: CASSPTAETRYYEQYF
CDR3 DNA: TGTGCCAGCAGCCCAACGGCGGAGACGAGGTACTACGAGCAGTACTTC

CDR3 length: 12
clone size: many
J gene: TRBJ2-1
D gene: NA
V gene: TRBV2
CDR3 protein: CASSSTSYEQFF
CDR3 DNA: TGTGCCAGCAGTTCCACTAGTTATGAGCAGTTCTTC

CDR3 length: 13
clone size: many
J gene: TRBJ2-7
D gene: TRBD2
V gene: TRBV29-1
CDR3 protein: CSVKPSGPYEQYF
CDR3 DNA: TGCAGCGTAAAACCTAGCGGACCCTACGAGCAGTACTTC

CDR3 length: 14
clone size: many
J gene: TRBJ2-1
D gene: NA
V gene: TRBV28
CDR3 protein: CASSLRGSYNEQFF
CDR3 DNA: TGTGCCAGCAGTCTAAGGGGCTCCTACAATGAGCAGTTCTTC

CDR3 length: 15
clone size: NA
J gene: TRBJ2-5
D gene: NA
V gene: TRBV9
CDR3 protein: CASSPVGETQETQYF
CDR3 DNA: TGTGCCAGCAGCCCCGTAGGGGAAACTCAAGAGACCCAGTACTTC

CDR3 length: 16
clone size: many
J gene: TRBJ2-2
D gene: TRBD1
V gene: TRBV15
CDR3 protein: CATSKPGQGPSGELFF
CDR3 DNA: TGTGCCACCAGCAAGCCGGGACAGGGCCCGTCCGGGGAGCTGTTTTTT

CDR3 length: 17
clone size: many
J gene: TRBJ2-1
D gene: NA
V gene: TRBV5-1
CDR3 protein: CASTRAGPQSSYNEQFF
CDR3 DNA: TGCGCCAGCACTCGGGCGGGACCCCAAAGCTCCTACAATGAGCAGTTCTTC

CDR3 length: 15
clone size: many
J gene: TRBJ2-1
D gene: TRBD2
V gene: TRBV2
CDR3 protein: CASSPGLAGVSEQFF
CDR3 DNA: TGTGCCAGCAGTCCGGGACTAGCGGGAGTTAGTGAGCAGTTCTTC

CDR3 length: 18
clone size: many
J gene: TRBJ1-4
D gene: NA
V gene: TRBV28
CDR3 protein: CASSFPWGGGGNEEKLFF
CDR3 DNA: TGTGCCAGCAGTTTCCCCTGGGGGGGCGGAGGTAACGAAGAAAAACTGTTTTTT

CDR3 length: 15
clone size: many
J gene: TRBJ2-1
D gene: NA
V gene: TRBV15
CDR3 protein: CATSRGSETPNEQFF
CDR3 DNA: TGTGCCACCAGCAGAGGTTCTGAGACACCCAATGAGCAGTTCTTC

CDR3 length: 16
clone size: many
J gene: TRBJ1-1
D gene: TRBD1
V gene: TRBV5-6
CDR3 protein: CASSERTGGGFTEAFF
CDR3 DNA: TGTGCCAGCAGCGAGCGGACAGGGGGCGGGTTTACTGAAGCTTTCTTT

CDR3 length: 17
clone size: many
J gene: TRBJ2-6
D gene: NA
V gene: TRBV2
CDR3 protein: CASLGTYKVSRANVLTF
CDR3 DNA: TGTGCCAGCCTAGGTACATATAAGGTTTCGCGGGCCAACGTCCTGACTTTC

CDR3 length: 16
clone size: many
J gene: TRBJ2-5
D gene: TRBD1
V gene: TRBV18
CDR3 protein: CASSPSGTGGAETQYF
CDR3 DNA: TGTGCCAGCTCACCATCCGGGACAGGGGGCGCCGAGACCCAGTACTTC

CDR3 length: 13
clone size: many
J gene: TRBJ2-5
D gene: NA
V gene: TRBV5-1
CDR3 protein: CASSLVTMETQYF
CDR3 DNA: TGCGCCAGCAGCTTGGTGACTATGGAGACCCAGTACTTC

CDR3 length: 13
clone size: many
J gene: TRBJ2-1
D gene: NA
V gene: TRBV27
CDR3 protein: CASSLGQYNEQFF
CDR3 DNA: TGTGCCAGCAGTTTAGGGCAGTACAATGAGCAGTTCTTC

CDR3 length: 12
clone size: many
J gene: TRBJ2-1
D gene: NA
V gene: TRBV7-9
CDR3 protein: CASSLLTTEQFF
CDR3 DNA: TGTGCCAGCAGCCTCCTTACAACGGAGCAGTTCTTC

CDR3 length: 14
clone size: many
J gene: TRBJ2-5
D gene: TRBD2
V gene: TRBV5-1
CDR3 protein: CASSFVGGRETQYF
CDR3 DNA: TGCGCCAGCAGCTTCGTGGGAGGGAGGGAGACCCAGTACTTC

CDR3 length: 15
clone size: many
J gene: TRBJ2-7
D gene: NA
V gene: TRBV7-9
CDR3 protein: CASSLGGFPPYEQYF
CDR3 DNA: TGTGCCAGCAGCTTAGGCGGGTTTCCTCCCTACGAGCAGTACTTC

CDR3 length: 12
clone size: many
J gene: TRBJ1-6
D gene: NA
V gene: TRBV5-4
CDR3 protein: CASSRQNSPLHF
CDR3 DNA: TGTGCCAGCAGTCGCCAGAATTCACCCCTCCACTTT

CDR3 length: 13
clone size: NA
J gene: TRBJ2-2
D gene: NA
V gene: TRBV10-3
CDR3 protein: CASSYRRGGELFF
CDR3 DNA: TGTGCCAGCAGTTACAGACGGGGAGGGGAGCTGTTTTTT

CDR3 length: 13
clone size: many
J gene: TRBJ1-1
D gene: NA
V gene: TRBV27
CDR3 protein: CASSLSANTEAFF
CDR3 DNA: TGTGCCAGCAGTTTATCGGCGAACACTGAAGCTTTCTTT

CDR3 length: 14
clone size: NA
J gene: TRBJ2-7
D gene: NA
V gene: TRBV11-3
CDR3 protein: CASSLGEISNEQYF
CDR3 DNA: TGTGCCAGCAGCTTAGGTGAGATAAGTAACGAGCAGTACTTC

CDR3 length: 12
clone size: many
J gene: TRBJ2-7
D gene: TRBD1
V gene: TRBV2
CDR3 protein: CASSQGAVAQYF
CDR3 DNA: TGTGCCAGCAGCCAGGGGGCCGTCGCGCAGTACTTC

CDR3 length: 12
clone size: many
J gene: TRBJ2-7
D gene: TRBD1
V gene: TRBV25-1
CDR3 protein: CASIGTGVKQYF
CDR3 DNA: TGTGCCAGCATCGGGACAGGGGTTAAGCAGTACTTC

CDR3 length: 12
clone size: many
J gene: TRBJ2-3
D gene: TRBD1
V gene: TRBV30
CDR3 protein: CARQGSTDTQYF
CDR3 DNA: TGTGCCCGACAGGGAAGCACAGATACGCAGTATTTT

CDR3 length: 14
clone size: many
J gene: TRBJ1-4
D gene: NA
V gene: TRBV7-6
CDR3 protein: CASSLGEFNEKLFF
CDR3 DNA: TGTGCCAGCAGCTTAGGGGAGTTCAATGAAAAACTGTTTTTT

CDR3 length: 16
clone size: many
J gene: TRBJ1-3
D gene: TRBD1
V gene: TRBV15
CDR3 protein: CATSLRPTGILNTIYF
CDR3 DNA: TGTGCCACCAGCCTTAGGCCGACAGGGATTTTAAACACCATATATTTT

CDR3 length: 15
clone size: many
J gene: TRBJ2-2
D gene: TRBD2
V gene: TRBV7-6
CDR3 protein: CASSPGTSDTGELFF
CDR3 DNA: TGTGCCAGCAGCCCCGGGACTAGTGACACCGGGGAGCTGTTTTTT

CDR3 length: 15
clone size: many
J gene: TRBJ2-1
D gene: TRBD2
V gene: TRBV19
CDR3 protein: CASRVDSGSHNEQFF
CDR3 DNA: TGTGCCAGTAGAGTCGATAGCGGGAGCCACAATGAGCAGTTCTTC

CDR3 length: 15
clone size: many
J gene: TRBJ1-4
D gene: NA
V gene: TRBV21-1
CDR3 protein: CASSKDYPTNEKLFF
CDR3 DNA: TGTGCCAGCAGCAAGGACTATCCAACTAATGAAAAACTGTTTTTT

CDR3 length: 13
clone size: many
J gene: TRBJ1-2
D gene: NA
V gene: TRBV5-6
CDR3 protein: CASRSPTVYGYTF
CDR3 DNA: TGTGCCAGCAGATCCCCCACGGTCTATGGCTACACCTTC